These 27 T cell receptor beta chains came from one sample sequenced in a study of control samples from healthy donors and cancer patients. Sequenced by immunoSEQ multiplex PCR; TCRdb stores in-frame clones only, minus some. The table shows some 110,000 clones, with roughly nine tenths occurring only once. The specimen sequenced was PBMCs. These receptors all stem from a woman in her 50s with colorectal cancer.

This clone was detected a few times. The chain uses TRBV7-9 and TRBJ1-3; D is unclear. The V gene lost 0 bases and the J gene lost 4 bases, with 10 bases spanning the gap. The CDR3 length is 15 residues. Per the germline V gene, CDR1 is SEHNR and CDR2 is FQNEAQ (reference sequence). The CDR3 DNA reads TGTGCCAGCAGCTTAGCGAACGCTCCCGGAAACACCATATATTTT. Protein: CASSLANAPGNTIYF.

The chain recombines TRBV6-5 with TRBJ2-2; 8 bases are shared with TRBD1. This CDR3 spans 13 amino acids. J lost 9 bases, V lost 4 bases, and 4 bases had no gene match. Germline CDR1 reads MNHEY; CDR2 reads SVGAGI. CDR3 coding DNA: TGTGCCAGCAGTTCACAGGGGGTTAGGGAGCTGTTTTTT. Protein: CASSSQGVRELFF.

The rearrangement joins TRBV5-1 to TRBJ1-1; D ambiguous. CDR3 length equals 16 residues. Trimming left V 4 bases short and J 0 bases short, with 16 bases between. The V gene's germline CDR1 is SGHRS and CDR2 YFSETQ. Here the CDR3 DNA reads TGCGCCAGCAGCACTGAGCTCAGAACCATGAACACTGAAGCTTTCTTT. Protein sequence: CASSTELRTMNTEAFF.

V and J are TRBV7-2 and TRBJ1-5, with D perhaps TRBD1 (5 bases). Germline CDR1 SGHTA, CDR2 FQGNSA. V was clipped by 8 bases and J by 3 bases, with 11 bases between them. The CDR3 covers 13 residues. CDR3 coding DNA: TGTGCCAGCCTCCGGGACCCCAATCAGCCCCAGCATTTT. It is translated as CASLRDPNQPQHF.

The chain recombines TRBV19 with TRBJ2-3, with 11 bases lining up with TRBD1. Germline V CDR1 and CDR2: LNHDA, SQIVND (reference sequence). The CDR3 runs 17 residues. With V trimmed by 6 bases and J by 3 bases, 11 bases remained unmatched. CDR3 nucleotides: TGTGCCAGTAGATCTTCTAATTGGGACAGGGGGACAGATACGCAGTATTTT. This sequence encodes CASRSSNWDRGTDTQYF.

The V call is TRBV7-9, the J call TRBJ1-1, with D uncertain. Looked up from germline, CDR1 is SEHNR and CDR2 is FQNEAQ (reference sequence). Trimming took off 5 bases at V and 1 base at J, with 32 bases between the two ends. The CDR3 contains 21 residues. This CDR3 is CASSTYSSPPLRSSRNTEAFF. The CDR3 DNA reads as TGTGCCAGCAGCACATATAGCTCCCCACCCCTTCGTTCAAGTCGGAACACTGAAGCTTTCTTT.

This clone appeared a few times. This chain joins TRBV6-1 and TRBJ1-5; a weak D match, TRBD1 (6 bases). Trimming removed 2 bases from V and 6 bases from J, with 11 bases in between. Looked up from germline, CDR1 is MNHNS and CDR2 is SASEGT. The CDR3 sequence is 14 residues long. CDR3: CASSELQGVQPQHF. The CDR3 region has the DNA TGTGCCAGCAGTGAACTACAGGGTGTTCAGCCCCAGCATTTT.

The chain has TRBV6-4 and TRBJ1-1; 7 bases agree with TRBD1. This CDR3 is 15 amino acids long. The germline gives CDR1 MRHNA, CDR2 SNTAGT. V shed 0 bases and J 1 base; nucleotides not matched to a gene: 2. CDR3 region: CASSDSGTANTEAFF. As DNA, the CDR3 is TGTGCCAGCAGTGACTCCGGGACAGCGAACACTGAAGCTTTCTTT.

V usage is TRBV6-5 and J usage is TRBJ1-5, with D perhaps matching TRBD1 (5 bases). CDR1 and CDR2 (germline): MNHEY, SVGAGI. Trimming took off 6 bases at V and 0 bases at J, with 9 bases between the two ends. The CDR3 is made up of 14 amino acids. CDR3: CASSQGNSNQPQHF. The CDR3 coding sequence is TGTGCCAGCAGCCAGGGAAATAGCAATCAGCCCCAGCATTTT.

This sequence joins TRBV13 and TRBJ2-1, with 11 nucleotides matching TRBD2. CDR1 and CDR2 from the germline V gene are PRHDT and FYEKMQ (reference sequence). With V trimmed by 2 bases and J by 4 bases, 4 bases remained unmatched. The CDR3 spans 16 residues. For the CDR3, the DNA is TGTGCCAGCAGCTTATCCGCTAGCGGGAGGTACAATGAGCAGTTCTTC. It translates to CASSLSASGRYNEQFF. Using reference TRBV13 and TRBJ2-1 for the parts outside the CDR3, the full variable domain is AAGVIQSPRHLIKEKRETATLKCYPIPRHDTVYWYQQGPGQDPQFLISFYEKMQSDKGSIPDRFSAQQFSDYHSELNMSSLELGDSALYFCASSLSASGRYNEQFFGPGTRLTVL.

This chain joins TRBV6-5 and TRBJ1-1, with D perhaps TRBD1 (5 bases). Germline V CDR1 and CDR2: MNHEY, SVGAGI. The CDR3 consists of 14 residues. Trimming cost V 4 bases and J 5 bases, with 14 bases left between them. CDR3 nucleotides: TGTGCCAGCAGTTGGGGCGGGTTGAGAACTGAAGCTTTCTTT. Residues: CASSWGGLRTEAFF.

This clone was counted once. The chain joins TRBV19 to TRBJ1-2, with 7 bases lining up with TRBD1. V was clipped by 4 bases and J by 3 bases; unmatched bases: 2. Looked up from germline, CDR1 is LNHDA and CDR2 is SQIVND (reference sequence). This CDR3 spans 13 amino acids. The CDR3 DNA sequence: TGTGCCAGTAGTACAGACAGGGACTATGGCTACACCTTC. Its protein product is CASSTDRDYGYTF.

This clone was observed once. This chain joins TRBV10-3 and TRBJ1-1, with no clear D. This CDR3 spans 11 amino acids. V lost 10 bases and J 1 base, leaving 7 bases between the germline ends. Per germline, CDR1 ENHRY and CDR2 SYGVKD. The CDR3 DNA sequence: TGTGCCACGTTCGAGAACACTGAAGCTTTCTTT. Its translation is CATFENTEAFF.

The chain joins TRBV5-1 to TRBJ2-6; no reliable D call. Trimming removed 4 bases at V and 4 bases at J, with 18 bases between. The CDR3 length is 17 residues. Per germline, CDR1 SGHRS and CDR2 YFSETQ. In DNA, the CDR3 is TGCGCCAGCAGCCGCCAGGTATTCTCCCCCGGGGCCAACGTCCTGACTTTC. Its protein is CASSRQVFSPGANVLTF.

The rearrangement uses TRBV30 and TRBJ1-6, with unresolved D. CDR3 length: 13 residues. V was clipped by 2 bases and J by 7 bases, with 9 bases between them. Per the germline V gene, CDR1 is GTSNPN and CDR2 is SVGIG (reference sequence). CDR3 sequence (DNA): TGTGCCTGGAGTCGAACTCCGAATTCACCCCTCCACTTT. As protein: CAWSRTPNSPLHF.

The gene calls are TRBV6-6 and TRBJ1-3; D might be TRBD1 (6 bases). The length of the CDR3 is 15 residues. The V end lost 6 bases, the J end lost 0 bases, and 12 bases lay between the germline ends. CDR1 and CDR2 (germline): MNHNY, SVGAGI (reference sequence). CDR3 nucleotide sequence: TGTGCCAGCAGGCTTAGGGGGATCTCTGGAAACACCATATATTTT. It specifies CASRLRGISGNTIYF.

The rearrangement uses TRBV30 and TRBJ1-2, with 9 nucleotides matching TRBD1. The V gene's germline CDR1 is GTSNPN and CDR2 SVGIG (reference sequence). The CDR3 loop spans 13 amino acids. J gave up 7 bases and V 5 bases, and 8 bases lay outside the gene matches. The CDR3, as DNA: TGTGCCTGGGGACAGGGGAATGCGGGTGGCTACACCTTC. It specifies CAWGQGNAGGYTF.

This chain joins TRBV5-1 and TRBJ2-7; 10 nucleotides align to TRBD1. The CDR3 length is 17 residues. V gave up 2 bases and J gave up 2 bases; unmatched junction bases: 10. Germline V gene sequence: CDR1 SGHRS, CDR2 YFSETQ. The chain's CDR3 is CASSFLNPGQGPYEQYF. In DNA form, the CDR3 reads TGCGCCAGCAGCTTTTTGAATCCGGGACAGGGGCCCTACGAGCAGTACTTC.

A single count supports this clone. The rearrangement links TRBV28 to TRBJ1-1, with D perhaps matching TRBD1 (5 bases). CDR1 and CDR2 from the germline V gene are MDHEN and SYDVKM. This CDR3 comprises 15 residues. V was cut by 2 bases and J by 7 bases, with 17 bases left in between. This CDR3 is CASSLVSGFSSEAFF. CDR3 sequence (DNA): TGTGCCAGCAGTTTAGTATCAGGGTTCTCCAGTGAAGCTTTCTTT.

J is TRBJ2-1 and V is TRBV7-6; possibly TRBD2 for D (5 bases). V was clipped by 2 bases and J by 10 bases, with 18 bases between them. The CDR3 covers 15 residues. Germline V gene data show CDR1 as SGHVS and CDR2 as FNYEAQ. CDR3 coding DNA: TGTGCCAGCAGCTTACTCAGCCTAGCAGTGGGGGAGCAGTTCTTC. Its translation: CASSLLSLAVGEQFF.

Concerning this clone itself: The same CDR3 arises from other DNA sequences in this sample as well. The chain has TRBV2 and TRBJ1-4; D uncertain. The CDR3 covers 13 residues. V shed 4 bases and J shed 4 bases, with 7 bases lying between them. Germline V CDR1 and CDR2: SNHLY, FYNNEI. The CDR3 loop is CASSGDHNEKLFF. The CDR3 bases are TGTGCCAGCAGTGGGGATCATAATGAAAAACTGTTTTTT.

The chain is built from TRBV5-1 and TRBJ2-5; 16 bases agree with TRBD2. The CDR3 covers 19 residues. With V trimmed by 0 bases and J by 1 base, 6 bases remained unmatched. Germline lookup yields CDR1 SGHRS and CDR2 YFSETQ. The CDR3 loop reads CASSLAGTSGGATQETQYF. In DNA, the CDR3 is TGCGCCAGCAGCTTGGCCGGGACTAGCGGGGGGGCTACCCAAGAGACCCAGTACTTC. The full variable domain, in which reference TRBV5-1 and TRBJ2-5 provide the parts outside the CDR3, is KAGVTQTPRYLIKTRGQQVTLSCSPISGHRSVSWYQQTPGQGLQFLFEYFSETQRNKGNFPGRFSGRQFSNSRSEMNVSTLELGDSALYLCASSLAGTSGGATQETQYFGPGTRLLVL.

The genes are TRBV5-1 and TRBJ2-3; 13 bases are a match to TRBD2. The CDR3 spans 17 residues. The germline gives CDR1 SGHRS, CDR2 YFSETQ. V gave up 4 bases and J gave up 6 bases; unmatched junction bases: 11. The CDR3 loop reads CASSRTSGSGSSDTQYF. In DNA, the CDR3 is TGCGCCAGCAGCAGGACTAGCGGGAGTGGTTCATCGGATACGCAGTATTTT. The whole variable domain, remainder taken from reference TRBV5-1 and TRBJ2-3, is KAGVTQTPRYLIKTRGQQVTLSCSPISGHRSVSWYQQTPGQGLQFLFEYFSETQRNKGNFPGRFSGRQFSNSRSEMNVSTLELGDSALYLCASSRTSGSGSSDTQYFGPGTRLTVL.

The rearrangement joins TRBV2 to TRBJ1-5; D gene uncertain. This CDR3 has 14 residues. V was cut by 6 bases and J by 0 bases, with 9 bases left in between. CDR1 is SNHLY and CDR2 is FYNNEI in the germline V gene. CDR3 sequence reads: CASRLDISNQPQHF. CDR3 coding DNA: TGTGCCAGCAGACTAGACATTAGCAATCAGCCCCAGCATTTT.

The rearrangement links TRBV10-3 to TRBJ2-1; D is unresolved. CDR1 and CDR2 (germline): ENHRY, SYGVKD. V was cut by 4 bases and J by 5 bases, with 12 bases left in between. The CDR3 has 14 amino acids. The CDR3, as DNA: TGTGCCATCAGTGGGGCTACCGAGAACAATGAGCAGTTCTTC. It encodes CAISGATENNEQFF.

The V gene is TRBV5-1, the J gene TRBJ2-3, with D tentatively TRBD2 (5 bases). V lost 9 bases and J 1 base, leaving 15 bases between the germline ends. Germline loops: CDR1 SGHRS, CDR2 YFSETQ. This CDR3 has 14 amino acids. CDR3 protein: CATKKLGGTDTQYF. CDR3 DNA: TGCGCCACCAAAAAGCTGGGAGGCACAGATACGCAGTATTTT.

As for this clone: Additional DNA sequences in this sample encode the identical CDR3. V and J are TRBV3-1 (or the pseudogene TRBV3-2) and TRBJ1-2; D gene ambiguous. Germline CDR1 LGHDT, CDR2 YNNKEL (reference sequence). CDR3 length: 14 residues. The V and J ends lost 1 base and 2 bases respectively, with 8 bases between them. CDR3 nucleotides: TGTGCCAGCAGCCAAGTGACGGCCAACTATGGCTACACCTTC. This gives the protein CASSQVTANYGYTF.